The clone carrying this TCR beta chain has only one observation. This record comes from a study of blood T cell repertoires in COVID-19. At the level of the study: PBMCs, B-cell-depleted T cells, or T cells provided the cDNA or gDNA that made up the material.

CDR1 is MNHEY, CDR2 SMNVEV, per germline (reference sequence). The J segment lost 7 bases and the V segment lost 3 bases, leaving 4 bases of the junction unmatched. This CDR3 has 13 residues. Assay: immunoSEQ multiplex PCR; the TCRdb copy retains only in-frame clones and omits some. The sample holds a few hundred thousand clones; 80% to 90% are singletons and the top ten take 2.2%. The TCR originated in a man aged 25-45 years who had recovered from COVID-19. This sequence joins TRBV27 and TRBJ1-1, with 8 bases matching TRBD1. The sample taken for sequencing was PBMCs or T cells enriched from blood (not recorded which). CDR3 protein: CASSLLGQDEAFF. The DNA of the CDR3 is TGTGCCAGCAGTTTGTTGGGACAGGATGAAGCTTTCTTT.